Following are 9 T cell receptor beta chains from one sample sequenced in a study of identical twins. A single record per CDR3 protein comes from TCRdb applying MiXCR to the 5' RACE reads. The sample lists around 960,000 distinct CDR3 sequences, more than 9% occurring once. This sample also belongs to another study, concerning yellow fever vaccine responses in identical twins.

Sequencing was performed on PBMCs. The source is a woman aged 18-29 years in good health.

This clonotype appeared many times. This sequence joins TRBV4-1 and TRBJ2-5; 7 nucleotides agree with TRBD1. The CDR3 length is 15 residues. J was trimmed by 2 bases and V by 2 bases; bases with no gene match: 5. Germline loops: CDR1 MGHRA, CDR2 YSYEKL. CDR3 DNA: TGCGCCAGCAGCCAATTTGGGACAGTGCAAGAGACCCAGTACTTC. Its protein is CASSQFGTVQETQYF.

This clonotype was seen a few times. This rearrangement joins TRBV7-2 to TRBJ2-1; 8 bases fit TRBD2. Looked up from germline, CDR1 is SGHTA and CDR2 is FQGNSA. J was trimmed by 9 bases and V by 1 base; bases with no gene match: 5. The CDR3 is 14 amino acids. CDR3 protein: CASSLGGGFSEQFF. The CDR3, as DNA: TGTGCCAGCAGCTTAGGCGGGGGGTTTAGTGAGCAGTTCTTC. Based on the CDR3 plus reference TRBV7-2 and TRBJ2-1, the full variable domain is GAGVSQSPSNKVTEKGKDVELRCDPISGHTALYWYRQSLGQGLEFLIYFQGNSAPDKSGLPSDRFSAERTGGSVSTLTIQRTQQEDSAVYLCASSLGGGFSEQFFGPGTRLTVL.

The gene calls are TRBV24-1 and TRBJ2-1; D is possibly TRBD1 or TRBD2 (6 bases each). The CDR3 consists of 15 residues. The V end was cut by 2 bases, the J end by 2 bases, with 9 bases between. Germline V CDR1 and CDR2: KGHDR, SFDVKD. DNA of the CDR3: TGTGCCACCAGTGATTGGGGGGCGACCTACAATGAGCAGTTCTTC. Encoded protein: CATSDWGATYNEQFF.

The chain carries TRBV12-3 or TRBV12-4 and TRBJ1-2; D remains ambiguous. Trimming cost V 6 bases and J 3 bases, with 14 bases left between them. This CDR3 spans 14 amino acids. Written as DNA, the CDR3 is TGTGCCAGCAGGCCTTCCGGGATAGACTATGGCTACACCTTC. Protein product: CASRPSGIDYGYTF.

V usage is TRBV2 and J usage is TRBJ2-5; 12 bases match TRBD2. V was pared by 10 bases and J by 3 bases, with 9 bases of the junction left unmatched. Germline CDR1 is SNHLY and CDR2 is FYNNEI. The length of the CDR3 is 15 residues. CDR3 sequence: CAIPLRLAGEETQYF. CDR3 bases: TGTGCCATCCCGTTACGACTAGCGGGAGAAGAGACCCAGTACTTC.

This CDR3 is CASSTRQGIQETQYF. As DNA, the CDR3 is TGTGCCAGCAGCACCCGACAGGGAATACAAGAGACCCAGTACTTC. The V gene is TRBV7-8, the J gene TRBJ2-5, with 7 positions matching TRBD1. The ends lost 5 bases at V and 2 bases at J; junction bases unmatched: 8. CDR1 is SGHVS and CDR2 is FQNEAQ in the germline V gene. CDR3 size: 15 residues.

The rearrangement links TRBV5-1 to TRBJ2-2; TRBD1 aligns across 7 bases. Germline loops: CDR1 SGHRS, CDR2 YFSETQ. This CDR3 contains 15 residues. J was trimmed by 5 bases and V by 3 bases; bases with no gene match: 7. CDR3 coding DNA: TGCGCCAGCAGCTCCTGGGACAGTCAGACCGGGGAGCTGTTTTTT. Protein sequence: CASSSWDSQTGELFF.

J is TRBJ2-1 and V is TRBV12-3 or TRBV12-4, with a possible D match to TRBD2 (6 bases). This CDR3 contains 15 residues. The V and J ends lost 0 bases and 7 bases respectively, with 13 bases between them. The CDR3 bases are TGTGCCAGCAGTTTAGCGGAGGGCACCTGGAATGAGCAGTTCTTC. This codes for CASSLAEGTWNEQFF.

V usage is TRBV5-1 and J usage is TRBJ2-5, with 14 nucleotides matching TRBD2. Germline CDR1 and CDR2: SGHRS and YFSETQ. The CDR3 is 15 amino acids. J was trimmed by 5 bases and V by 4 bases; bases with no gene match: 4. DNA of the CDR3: TGCGCCAGCAGCGGGACTAGCGGGGGAGCTGAGACCCAGTACTTC. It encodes CASSGTSGGAETQYF.